This T cell receptor (beta chain) comes out of a study of blood T cell repertoires in COVID-19. The CDR3 covers 18 residues. The germline V and J ends were trimmed by 6 bases and 0 bases, with 21 bases remaining between them. Germline CDR1 reads LNHDA; CDR2 reads SQIVND (reference sequence). Individuals aged roughly 18 to 95 years were recruited from some 26 US areas. The protocol was immunoSEQ multiplex PCR, while the TCRdb copy is restricted to in-frame clones and leaves out a portion. The repertoire holds about 480,000 clones, with roughly 88% as singletons. This receptor was obtained from a woman aged 35 to 49 who had recovered from COVID-19. This rearrangement joins TRBV19 to TRBJ1-3; a possible D gene is TRBD1 (5 bases). The sequenced sample was PBMCs or T cells enriched from blood (not recorded which). CDR3 nucleotide sequence: TGTGCCAGTAGCCAAAGGACCGGGACCGGGAGCTCTGGAAACACCATATATTTT. This gives the protein CASSQRTGTGSSGNTIYF.